This section outlines one T cell receptor beta chain sequence together with its context. Its antigen is as yet unknown. Described time point: cycle 4 day 1 (C4D1), after 5 to 7 weeks of nivolumab. Relapses following autologous stem cell transplantation were seen in all patients, with brentuximab vedotin exposure varying. The V end lost 0 bases, the J end lost 1 base, and 2 bases lay between the germline ends. There are 13 residues in the CDR3. Germline CDR1 is LGHNA and CDR2 is YSLEER. TCRdb's table, derived via immunoSEQ multiplex PCR, lists solely in-frame clones and lacks some. The table lists 45,000 or so clones, around 80% of them singletons. The sample originates from a study of PD-1 blockade in classical Hodgkin lymphoma. Findings of the study overall: Significant TCR diversity gains by C4D1 occurred in CD4+ but not CD8+ cells. When nivolumab was started under 1 year after ASCT, patients were excluded.

This clonotype was sampled from a human donor with classical Hodgkin lymphoma. The genes are TRBV4-3 and TRBJ2-3; D is unresolved. The sequencing used peripheral blood mononuclear cells (PBMCs), collected before the fourth cycle of nivolumab. CDR3 coding DNA: TGCGCCAGCAGCCAAGAGGGCACAGATACGCAGTATTTT. It specifies CASSQEGTDTQYF.